This TCR beta chain was sequenced in a study of cytomegalovirus exposure and HLA in healthy donors. Study observations and caveats: Reportedly, HLA-A and HLA-B alleles of most subjects were accurately predicted from TCR beta.

Only a few counts were recorded for this clone. Its target is unknown. The junction shows a germline mismatch at one end, possibly a read error. Primers for the PCR totalled 60 Vbeta and 13 Jbeta. Authors' processing steps: Per a later analysis, the number of unique TCR beta chains was approximately 80 million, of which 10 million to 11 million were shared. Some clones are missing from TCRdb's copy, which holds only in-frame ones; the method was immunoSEQ multiplex PCR. The DNA gave D and trimming, while V, J and clone size come from that table. The sample has more than 80,000 clones; 63% are singletons. At the time of sampling, donors were nominally healthy, though unrecorded immune exposures were likely. This CDR3 spans 15 amino acids. Germline V gene data show CDR1 as LGHNA and CDR2 as YNFKEQ.

The V and J genes are TRBV4-2 and TRBJ1-1; D is undetermined. Material: PBMCs. This clonotype was sampled from a woman aged 40-49 years in good health and CMV-seropositive. CDR3 in amino acids: CASSQEAGLNTEAFF. CDR3 nucleotide sequence: TGTGCCAGCAGTCAAGAGGCAGGTTTGAACACTGAAGCTTTCTTT.